Below, 4 T cell receptor beta chains from the same sample are listed, as sequenced in a study of T cell repertoires in cytomegalovirus infection. TCRdb redid the calling of the reads with MiXCR, one entry per CDR3 protein. The sample lists approximately 200,000 distinct CDR3 sequences, about 23% occurring once. The specimen sequenced was CD8+ T cells from PBMCs. These receptors all come from a human donor in good health (CMV status not recorded). Some clones in this sample may be carry-over from other donors' samples.

CDR3 bases: TGTGCCAGCAGCCAAGTTGCGGGCGGACTTAATGAGCAGTTCTTC. Its translation is CASSQVAGGLNEQFF. The J gene is TRBJ2-1, the V gene TRBV14, with D maybe TRBD2 (5 bases). V was clipped by 1 base and J by 7 bases, with 14 bases between them. Germline-derived CDR1 and CDR2 are SGHDN and FVKESK. The CDR3 loop spans 15 amino acids.

The V gene is TRBV20-1, the J gene TRBJ2-3, with D possibly matching TRBD2 (6 bases). The CDR3 is 14 residues long. V lost 3 bases to trimming and J lost 0 bases, with 10 bases between them. Germline CDR1 and CDR2: DFQATT and SNEGSKA (reference sequence). CDR3 nucleotide sequence: TGCAGTGCTAGGGAGGGGCATAGCACAGATACGCAGTATTTT. Translation: CSAREGHSTDTQYF.

The chain recombines TRBV20-1 with TRBJ1-4, with D possibly matching TRBD1 (5 bases). The CDR3 spans 16 residues. Trimming cost V 5 bases and J 8 bases, with 24 bases left between them. Germline V CDR1 and CDR2: DFQATT, SNEGSKA (reference sequence). CDR3 protein: CSALIPPTDSGEKLFF. Here the CDR3 DNA reads TGCAGTGCTCTAATTCCACCGACAGACTCCGGCGAAAAACTGTTTTTT.

In this sample, this clonotype turned up many times. The rearrangement uses TRBV7-4 and TRBJ1-5; no clear D gene. Trimming stripped 4 bases from V and 3 bases from J, with 7 bases between. Looked up from germline, CDR1 is SGHVT and CDR2 is SQSDAQ. The CDR3 loop spans 13 amino acids. The DNA for the CDR3 is TGTGCCAGCAGCTGCGGGATCAATCAGCCCCAGCATTTT. This gives the protein CASSCGINQPQHF.